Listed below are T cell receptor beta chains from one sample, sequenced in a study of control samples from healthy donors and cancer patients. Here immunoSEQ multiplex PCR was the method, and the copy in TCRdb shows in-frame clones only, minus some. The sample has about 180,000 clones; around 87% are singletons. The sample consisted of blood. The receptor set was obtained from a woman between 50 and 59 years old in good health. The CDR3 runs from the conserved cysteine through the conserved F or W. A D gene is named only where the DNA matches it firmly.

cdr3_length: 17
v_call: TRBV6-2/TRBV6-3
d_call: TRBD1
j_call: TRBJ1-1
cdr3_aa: CASSYPFYRGPYTEAFF
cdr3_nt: TGTGCCAGCAGTTACCCCTTTTACAGGGGGCCGTACACTGAAGCTTTCTTT

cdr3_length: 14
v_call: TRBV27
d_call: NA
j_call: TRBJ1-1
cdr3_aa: CASIGRPANTEAFF
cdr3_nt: TGTGCCAGCATCGGGAGACCAGCGAACACTGAAGCTTTCTTT

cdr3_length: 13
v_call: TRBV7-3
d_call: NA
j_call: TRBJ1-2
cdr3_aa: CASSLTVGVGYTF
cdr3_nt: TGTGCCAGCAGCTTAACGGTGGGGGTTGGCTACACCTTC

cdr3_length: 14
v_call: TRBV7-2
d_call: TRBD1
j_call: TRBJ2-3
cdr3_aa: CASSLVGQGDTQYF
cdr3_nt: TGTGCCAGCAGCTTAGTTGGACAGGGCGATACGCAGTATTTT

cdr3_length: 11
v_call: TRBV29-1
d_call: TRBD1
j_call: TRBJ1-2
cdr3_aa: CSVRGGYGYTF
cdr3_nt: TGCAGCGTCAGGGGGGGTTATGGCTACACCTTC

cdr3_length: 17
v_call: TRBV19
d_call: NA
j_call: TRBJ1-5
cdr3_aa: CASSIPPRGRGNQPQHF
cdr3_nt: TGTGCCAGTAGTATCCCACCCAGGGGAAGAGGCAATCAGCCCCAGCATTTT

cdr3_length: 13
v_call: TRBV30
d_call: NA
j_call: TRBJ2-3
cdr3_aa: CAWSRFAGSTQYF
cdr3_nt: TGTGCCTGGAGTAGATTTGCGGGGAGCACGCAGTATTTT

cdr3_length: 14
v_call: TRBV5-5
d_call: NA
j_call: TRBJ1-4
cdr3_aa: CASSLEGSLAKLFF
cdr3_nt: TGTGCCAGCAGCTTGGAAGGAAGCCTCGCAAAACTGTTTTTT

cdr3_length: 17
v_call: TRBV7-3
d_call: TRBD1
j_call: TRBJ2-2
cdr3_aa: CASSLTPRQGATGELFF
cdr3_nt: TGTGCCAGCAGCTTAACCCCCCGACAGGGGGCAACCGGAGAGCTGTTTTTT

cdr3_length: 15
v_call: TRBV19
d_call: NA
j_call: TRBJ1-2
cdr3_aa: CASSIGITQFYGYTF
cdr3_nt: TGTGCCAGTAGTATTGGGATCACCCAGTTCTATGGCTACACCTTC

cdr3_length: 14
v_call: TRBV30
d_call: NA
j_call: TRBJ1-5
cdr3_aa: CAWSEAVSNQPQHF
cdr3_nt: TGTGCCTGGAGCGAAGCAGTGAGCAATCAGCCCCAGCATTTT

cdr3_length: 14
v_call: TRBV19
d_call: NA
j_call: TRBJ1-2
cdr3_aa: CASSMGGRYYGYTF
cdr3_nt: TGTGCCAGTAGTATGGGGGGGCGATACTATGGCTACACCTTC

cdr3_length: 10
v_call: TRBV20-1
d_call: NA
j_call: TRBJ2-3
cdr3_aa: CSARRYTQYF
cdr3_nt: TGCAGTGCTAGAAGGTATACGCAGTATTTT

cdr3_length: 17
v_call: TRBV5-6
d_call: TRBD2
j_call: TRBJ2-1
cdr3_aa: CASSALRGGGGLNEQFF
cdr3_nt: TGTGCCAGCAGCGCCTTGCGGGGCGGGGGGGGCTTGAATGAGCAGTTCTTC

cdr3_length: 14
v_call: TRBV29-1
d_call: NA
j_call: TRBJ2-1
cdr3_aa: CSGYWAGGGDEQFF
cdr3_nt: TGCAGCGGATATTGGGCTGGTGGCGGGGATGAGCAGTTCTTC

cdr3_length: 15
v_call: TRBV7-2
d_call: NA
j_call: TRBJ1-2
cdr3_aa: CASSLVGGRGDGYTF
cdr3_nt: TGTGCCAGCAGCTTAGTCGGGGGCAGGGGCGATGGCTACACCTTC